The 30 T cell receptor beta chains below all came from one sample that was sequenced in a study of T-cell reconstitution after alpha-beta-depleted transplantation in children. Construction of the TCRbeta library involved unique molecular identifiers. A single record per CDR3 protein comes from TCRdb applying MiXCR to the PCR reads. This table holds hundreds of thousands of distinct CDR3 sequences, around 17% found once. The sequencing here drew on PBMCs from the stem cell graft donor, taken from the stem cell graft. Receptors originate from a human donor who donated a stem cell graft to a child with acute myeloid leukemia.

This clonotype was detected many times. The rearrangement joins TRBV9 to TRBJ2-1; D is ambiguous. The CDR3 sequence is 13 residues long. Germline V gene data show CDR1 as SGDLS and CDR2 as YYNGEE. V was shortened by 3 bases and J by 5 bases, with 9 bases between the two germline ends. The CDR3 DNA is TGTGCCAGCAGCGGTGGACCCGACAATGAGCAGTTCTTC. Amino acid sequence: CASSGGPDNEQFF.

The sample holds many counts of this clonotype. The chain combines TRBV20-1 with TRBJ2-1, with a tentative D call TRBD2 (6 bases). Germline values: CDR1 DFQATT, CDR2 SNEGSKA (reference sequence). The CDR3 is made up of 13 amino acids. CDR3 nucleotide sequence: TGCAGCGTCGGGACTTCCTCCGGCAATGAGCAGTTCTTC. Translating gives CSVGTSSGNEQFF.

This clonotype was seen many times. This chain links TRBV13 with TRBJ2-1; TRBD2 is a possible D gene (6 bases). CDR3 length: 17 residues. From germline, CDR1 is PRHDT and CDR2 FYEKMQ (reference sequence). V dropped 0 bases and J dropped 6 bases, with 18 bases sitting between them. The CDR3 DNA follows: TGTGCCAGCAGCTTAGGAAGCTACTACCCGGAGGGCAATGAGCAGTTCTTC. Its protein product is CASSLGSYYPEGNEQFF.

This clonotype was seen at least ten times. V gene TRBV12-3 or TRBV12-4 combines with J gene TRBJ1-2; the D gene is possibly TRBD1 (5 bases). This CDR3 comprises 14 residues. Between the trimmed V and J ends, which lost 10 bases and 4 bases, there was a span of 19 bases. CDR3 DNA: TGTGCCACCTCTCCCGGGCAGGGCTTCTATGGCTACACCTTC. Translated: CATSPGQGFYGYTF.

The chain links TRBV5-1 to TRBJ2-1; the match to TRBD2 covers 7 bases. J lost 8 bases, V lost 8 bases, and 13 bases had no gene match. CDR1 is SGHRS, CDR2 YFSETQ, per germline. CDR3 length: 14 amino acids. CDR3 in DNA: TGCGCCAGTTCCCTGGGCGGGGGTGTCGATGAGCAGTTCTTC. Its protein product is CASSLGGGVDEQFF.

J is TRBJ1-5 and V is TRBV5-1, with TRBD1 as a possible D gene (6 bases). The CDR3 loop spans 14 amino acids. V was pared by 4 bases and J by 4 bases, with 12 bases between. Germline CDR1 reads SGHRS; CDR2 reads YFSETQ. For the CDR3, the DNA is TGCGCCAGCAGCCCCGGGGGGGCGAATCAGCCCCAGCATTTT. Its translation: CASSPGGANQPQHF. Full variable domain (remainder filled in from reference TRBV5-1 and TRBJ1-5): KAGVTQTPRYLIKTRGQQVTLSCSPISGHRSVSWYQQTPGQGLQFLFEYFSETQRNKGNFPGRFSGRQFSNSRSEMNVSTLELGDSALYLCASSPGGANQPQHFGDGTRLSIL.

The chain employs TRBV6-2 or TRBV6-3 and TRBJ2-1; 10 nucleotides agree with TRBD2. The CDR3 is made up of 13 amino acids. The germline gives CDR1 MNHEY, CDR2 SVGEGT. Germline trimming cut 10 bases from V and 1 base from J; bases unmatched to any gene: 1. CDR3 loop: CATSGSSYNEQFF. CDR3 DNA: TGTGCCACTAGCGGGAGTTCCTACAATGAGCAGTTCTTC.

At least ten counts were recorded for this clonotype. The chain couples TRBV15 to TRBJ1-5; the match to TRBD1 covers 9 bases. Germline trimming cut 3 bases from V and 6 bases from J; bases unmatched to any gene: 6. Germline V gene lookup returns CDR1 LNHNV and CDR2 YYDKDF (reference sequence). This CDR3 spans 15 amino acids. The CDR3 region is CATSREGQGSQPQHF. The CDR3 nucleotides are TGTGCCACCAGCAGGGAGGGACAGGGAAGTCAGCCCCAGCATTTT.

This clonotype came up a few times. V gene TRBV30 combines with J gene TRBJ1-2; the D gene is possibly TRBD1 (5 bases). Trimming took off 1 base at V and 4 bases at J, with 16 bases between the two ends. Germline V CDR1 and CDR2: GTSNPN, SVGIG (reference sequence). CDR3 length: 15 residues. The CDR3 is CAWSATYDSVYGYTF. In DNA, the CDR3 is TGTGCCTGGAGTGCAACTTATGACAGCGTCTATGGCTACACCTTC.

This clonotype was picked up many times. The chain is built from TRBV6-5 and TRBJ2-5; TRBD2 aligns across 7 bases. The CDR3 is 15 amino acids. The V segment lost 1 base and the J segment 5 bases; nucleotides outside the gene matches: 7. The germline V gene has CDR1 MNHEY and CDR2 SVGAGI. The CDR3 loop reads CASSYWGGTTETQYF. Written as DNA, the CDR3 is TGTGCCAGCAGTTACTGGGGGGGGACCACGGAGACCCAGTACTTC.

V gene TRBV20-1 combines with J gene TRBJ2-1; a possible D gene is TRBD2 (6 bases). This CDR3 has 14 amino acids. Trimming took off 6 bases at V and 3 bases at J, with 15 bases between the two ends. Per germline, CDR1 DFQATT and CDR2 SNEGSKA (reference sequence). The DNA for the CDR3 is TGCAGTGCAAAAACTAGGGAGGTCTACAATGAGCAGTTCTTC. Protein sequence: CSAKTREVYNEQFF.

This chain uses TRBV24-1 with TRBJ2-5; TRBD2 is a possible D gene (7 bases). This CDR3 spans 16 amino acids. V lost 0 bases to trimming and J lost 5 bases, with 15 bases between them. CDR1 and CDR2 from the germline V gene are KGHDR and SFDVKD. CDR3 amino acids: CATSDLSRGAEETQYF. The CDR3 bases are TGTGCCACCAGTGATTTGAGCCGGGGGGCCGAGGAGACCCAGTACTTC.

The chain uses TRBV24-1 and TRBJ2-3, with 7 positions matching TRBD2. V gave up 7 bases and J gave up 4 bases; unmatched junction bases: 10. Germline V gives CDR1 KGHDR, CDR2 SFDVKD. The CDR3 sequence is 15 residues long. The CDR3 DNA sequence: TGTGCCACCAGCGAAACGGGGAGGGGCCCAGATACGCAGTATTTT. Its translation: CATSETGRGPDTQYF.

In its sample, this clonotype was seen many times. J is TRBJ1-5 and V is TRBV29-1; 7 bases line up with TRBD1. Germline V lookup: CDR1 SQVTM, CDR2 ANQGSEA. V lost 4 bases to trimming and J lost 5 bases; unmatched junction nucleotides: 5. The CDR3 runs 13 residues. This chain's CDR3 is CSVGGTAYQPQHF. The CDR3 DNA follows: TGCAGCGTTGGTGGGACAGCATATCAGCCCCAGCATTTT.

The chain joins TRBV25-1 to TRBJ2-1, with D perhaps given as TRBD1 or TRBD2 (5 bases each). The V and J ends lost 6 bases and 7 bases respectively, with 19 bases between them. The CDR3 has 15 residues. Germline CDR1 MGHDK, CDR2 SYGVNS. The CDR3: CASSTSGTPWNEQFF. In DNA, the CDR3 is TGTGCCAGCAGCACCTCCGGGACCCCCTGGAATGAGCAGTTCTTC.

In this sample, this clonotype turned up a few times. The V and J genes are TRBV12-3 or TRBV12-4 and TRBJ2-5; D is possibly TRBD2 (6 bases). CDR3 size: 15 residues. V dropped 2 bases and J dropped 0 bases, with 10 bases sitting between them. CDR3 loop: CASSLRDLDQETQYF. The CDR3 DNA reads TGTGCCAGCAGTTTAAGGGACTTAGACCAAGAGACCCAGTACTTC.

Only a few counts were recorded for this clonotype. The chain links TRBV5-6 to TRBJ1-1; D is unclear. The ends were cut back, 4 bases at V and 5 bases at J, with 15 bases in the middle. Germline V CDR1 and CDR2: SGHDT, YYEEEE. This CDR3 has 14 residues. CDR3 sequence reads: CASSLSGVWTEAFF. The CDR3 DNA reads as TGTGCCAGCAGCCTGAGCGGGGTGTGGACTGAAGCTTTCTTT.

This clonotype came up a few times. The J gene is TRBJ2-1, the V gene TRBV5-1; TRBD2 agrees at 9 bases. Germline V lookup: CDR1 SGHRS, CDR2 YFSETQ. V was pared by 3 bases and J by 9 bases, with 13 bases of the junction left unmatched. The CDR3 has 16 residues. As DNA, the CDR3 is TGCGCCAGCAGCTCGCGGGCGGCGGGGGGGCCAAGTGAGCAGTTCTTC. This gives the protein CASSSRAAGGPSEQFF.

The chain recombines TRBV24-1 with TRBJ2-7; D may be TRBD1 (5 bases). V shed 1 base and J shed 4 bases, with 16 bases lying between them. CDR1 is KGHDR, CDR2 SFDVKD, per germline. This CDR3 spans 16 amino acids. The CDR3 DNA is TGTGCCACCAGTGATTTTGGCGCAGGGTTTCCTTACGAGCAGTACGTC. This codes for CATSDFGAGFPYEQYV.

A few counts support this clonotype. The rearrangement uses TRBV21-1 and TRBJ2-5; TRBD2, the table's D call, was not compared with the DNA. TRBV21-1 is listed as a pseudogene. The CDR3 sequence is 18 residues long. The CDR3 DNA reads TGTGCCAGCAGCAAAGTACGAGGGACTAGCGGGTACCAAGAGACCCAGTACTTC. The encoded protein is CASSKVRGTSGYQETQYF.

With regard to this clonotype: A read error may explain this, as a much larger clone is one base away. This likely comes from a read error, as the CDR3 has no conserved phenylalanine or tryptophan at its end. The rearrangement joins TRBV5-6 to TRBJ2-7; 8 positions match TRBD1. V lost 1 base, J lost 3 bases, and 9 bases stayed unmatched. The CDR3 consists of 16 residues. The V gene's germline CDR1 is SGHDT and CDR2 YYEEEE. The CDR3 bases are TGTGCCAGCAGCTTGTACAGGACAGGGCGTCTCTACGAGCAGTACTGC. As protein: CASSLYRTGRLYEQYC.

The chain employs TRBV2 and TRBJ2-3, with D unresolved. Trimming shortened V by 6 bases and J by 6 bases, and 16 bases separated the two germline ends. CDR1 and CDR2 from the germline V gene are SNHLY and FYNNEI. This CDR3 is 14 amino acids long. CDR3 nucleotides: TGTGCCAGCAGGGGGAACTTGGTGTCGGATACGCAGTATTTT. Translating gives CASRGNLVSDTQYF.

This clonotype has only a few counts. The chain has TRBV7-9 and TRBJ2-7, with D perhaps matching TRBD2 (6 bases). Germline lookup yields CDR1 SEHNR and CDR2 FQNEAQ (reference sequence). The V gene lost 3 bases and the J gene lost 2 bases, with 8 bases spanning the gap. CDR3 size: 13 residues. CDR3 coding DNA: TGTGCCAGCAGCTTCGGACTACCCTACGAGCAGTACGTC. This translates into CASSFGLPYEQYV.

This clonotype has a handful of counts. The chain couples TRBV7-2 to TRBJ2-7; D uncertain. The CDR3 consists of 13 residues. CDR1 and CDR2 (germline): SGHTA, FQGNSA. Trimming took 8 bases from V and 3 from J, leaving 14 bases between them. CDR3 residues: CASSPPLDYEQYF. The CDR3 region has the DNA TGTGCCAGCTCCCCACCTCTAGACTACGAGCAGTACTTC.

The chain employs TRBV3-1 and TRBJ1-2, with 9 bases fitting TRBD1. V trimming: 2 bases; J trimming: 4 bases; junction bases outside the gene matches: 5. CDR3 length equals 15 residues. The germline gives CDR1 LGHDT, CDR2 YNNKEL (reference sequence). The CDR3 DNA reads as TGTGCCAGCAGCCAAACAGGGGGCGCTCTCTATGGCTACACCTTC. Translated: CASSQTGGALYGYTF.

The table lists this clonotype with many counts. The chain joins TRBV20-1 to TRBJ2-7; TRBD2 agrees at 7 bases. Germline V gene sequence: CDR1 DFQATT, CDR2 SNEGSKA (reference sequence). The trim removed 1 base at V and 0 bases at J, leaving 3 bases unmatched. The CDR3 loop spans 14 amino acids. CDR3 DNA sequence: TGCAGTGCTAGAGTACGGGGGGACTCCTACGAGCAGTACTTC. Translation gives CSARVRGDSYEQYF.

On this clonotype itself: A much larger clone differs from this one at a single base, so this may be a read error. The chain carries TRBV29-1 and TRBJ1-4; D gene ambiguous. The CDR3 consists of 12 residues. Germline V lookup: CDR1 SQVTM, CDR2 ANQGSEA. The V end lost 4 bases, the J end lost 4 bases, and 7 bases lay between the germline ends. CDR3 in amino acids: CSVAASNEKLFF. CDR3 nucleotide sequence: TGCAGCGTTGCAGCAAGTAATGAAAAACTGTTTTTT.

This clonotype came up a few times. The rearrangement joins TRBV6-1 to TRBJ1-1, with D unclear. CDR3 length: 13 residues. CDR1 is MNHNS and CDR2 is SASEGT in the germline V gene. V was pared by 5 bases and J by 1 base, with 8 bases between. Here the CDR3 reads CASSNSQNTEAFF. The CDR3 DNA reads as TGTGCCAGCAGTAATTCCCAGAACACTGAAGCTTTCTTT.

This clonotype was picked up many times. This sequence joins TRBV7-2 and TRBJ2-3; 7 bases map to TRBD2. V was clipped by 3 bases and J by 4 bases; unmatched bases: 4. Germline values: CDR1 SGHTA, CDR2 FQGNSA. This CDR3 has 14 amino acids. CDR3 sequence: CASSLGGGADTQYF. CDR3 coding DNA: TGTGCCAGCAGCTTGGGCGGGGGTGCAGATACGCAGTATTTT.

This clonotype was picked up many times. The rearrangement links TRBV6-5 to TRBJ1-2, with a tentative D call TRBD1 (5 bases). Germline values: CDR1 MNHEY, CDR2 SVGAGI. Deletions cut 4 bases from V and 7 bases from J, with 10 bases between. CDR3 length equals 12 residues. This CDR3 reads CASSSGTPGYTF. The CDR3 DNA is TGTGCCAGCAGTTCCGGGACCCCTGGCTACACCTTC.